This T cell receptor beta chain stems from a study of shared clonotypes between healthy human individuals. Looking at the study overall: Per donor, three plates held CD4 naive cells, three held CD4 memory, two held CD8 naive and one held CD8 memory. Study-wide findings and caveats: Naive CD4 clonotypes were shared across several donors at 4.5% to 6.5%.

For this clone: Its antigen is unidentified. In the same sample, other DNA sequences code for this CDR3.

Germline V gene lookup returns CDR1 SGHRS and CDR2 YFSETQ. Trimming cost V 0 bases and J 6 bases, with 8 bases left between them. There are 13 residues in the CDR3. Recent vaccinations or acute infections were absent in the healthy HIV-negative adult donors. The table came from immunoSEQ multiplex PCR; TCRdb's copy has only in-frame clones and leaves some out. The sample has 2 million to 2.5 million clones; around 95% are singletons. The chain links TRBV5-1 to TRBJ2-3; D is uncertain. The sequenced sample was naive CD4+ T cells sorted from blood. The subset here: CD45RA+ positively selected. The receptor comes from a man aged 18 to 29 in good health. This CDR3 is CASSLDRSDTQYF. The DNA of the CDR3 is TGCGCCAGCAGCTTGGACCGGTCGGATACGCAGTATTTT.